What follows are 14 T cell receptor beta chains derived from one specimen sequenced in a study of blood T cell repertoires in COVID-19. TCRdb's table, derived via immunoSEQ multiplex PCR, lists solely in-frame clones and lacks some. The sample comprises approximately 140,000 clones, approximately 84% of which are singletons, and 3% to 4% rests with the top ten. The sequencing input was PBMCs or T cells enriched from blood (not recorded which). All receptors come from a man aged 45-65 years in a cohort exposed to, infected with or recovered from COVID-19 (not recorded which).

The CDR3 region is CASSRSPGTSYEQYF. CDR3 coding DNA: TGTGCCAGCAGCCGTTCACCCGGGACTAGCTACGAGCAGTACTTC. The chain carries TRBV7-9 and TRBJ2-7; 8 nucleotides match TRBD2. The germline V gene encodes CDR1 SEHNR and CDR2 FQNEAQ (reference sequence). The CDR3 is made up of 15 amino acids. V lost 5 bases, J lost 3 bases, and 9 bases stayed unmatched.

V usage is TRBV29-1 and J usage is TRBJ1-5; D ambiguous. Trimming shortened V by 1 base and J by 10 bases, and 17 bases separated the two germline ends. CDR3 size: 14 residues. Germline CDR1 SQVTM, CDR2 ANQGSEA. The CDR3 here is CSVEAVGGRGPQHF. For the CDR3, the DNA is TGCAGCGTTGAAGCGGTGGGCGGGCGTGGACCCCAGCATTTT.

In its sample, this clone was seen once. The chain couples TRBV3-1 (or the pseudogene TRBV3-2) to TRBJ2-3; D possibly corresponds to TRBD1 (6 bases). The V gene lost 6 bases and the J gene lost 3 bases, with 10 bases spanning the gap. Germline V gene sequence: CDR1 LGHDT, CDR2 YNNKEL (reference sequence). The CDR3 is 13 amino acids. The CDR3 DNA is TGTGCCAGCAGACCCAGGGGAACAGATACGCAGTATTTT. Its protein product is CASRPRGTDTQYF.

The chain has TRBV6-5 and TRBJ1-1, with D unclear. CDR1 is MNHEY and CDR2 is SVGAGI in the germline V gene. This CDR3 contains 13 residues. Trimming took 0 bases from V and 2 from J, leaving 4 bases between them. CDR3 sequence reads: CASSYSLNTEAFF. For the CDR3, the DNA is TGTGCCAGCAGTTACTCCCTTAACACTGAAGCTTTCTTT.

This clone was recorded once. The chain couples TRBV28 to TRBJ1-1, with a weak D call TRBD1 (5 bases). Germline V gene lookup returns CDR1 MDHEN and CDR2 SYDVKM. This CDR3 has 18 residues. The V end was cut by 6 bases, the J end by 0 bases, with 23 bases between. The CDR3 DNA is TGTGCCAGCAGGTTCGCGGGAATTAAATGGGGGATGAACACTGAAGCTTTCTTT. This sequence encodes CASRFAGIKWGMNTEAFF.

A remark on this clone: The sample holds other DNA sequences that translate to the same CDR3. This CDR3 is CASSIQGLNTEAFF. The DNA of the CDR3 is TGTGCCAGTAGTATTCAGGGGCTGAACACTGAAGCTTTCTTT. The chain carries TRBV19 and TRBJ1-1, with TRBD1 as a possible D gene (6 bases). Per germline, CDR1 LNHDA and CDR2 SQIVND (reference sequence). CDR3 length: 14 amino acids. Trimming shortened V by 3 bases and J by 0 bases, and 8 bases separated the two germline ends. Full variable domain (outside the CDR3, taken from reference TRBV19 and TRBJ1-1): DGGITQSPKYLFRKEGQNVTLSCEQNLNHDAMYWYRQDPGQGLRLIYYSQIVNDFQKGDIAEGYSVSREKKESFPLTVTSAQKNPTAFYLCASSIQGLNTEAFFGQGTRLTVV.

The V and J genes are TRBV6-4 and TRBJ2-1; 10 bases are shared with TRBD2. Trimming cost V 0 bases and J 9 bases; bases outside gene matches: 8. Looked up from germline, CDR1 is MRHNA and CDR2 is SNTAGT. The CDR3 is made up of 16 amino acids. The CDR3 is CASSDSMSGRAGEQFF. The DNA of the CDR3 is TGTGCCAGCAGTGACTCGATGAGCGGGAGGGCCGGTGAGCAGTTCTTC.

This chain connects TRBV11-2 to TRBJ1-1; no clear D. Germline lookup yields CDR1 SGHAT and CDR2 FQNNGV. With 0 bases removed from V and 4 bases from J, the gap between germline ends came to 6 bases. The CDR3 spans 13 residues. CDR3 amino acids: CASSLDRGTEAFF. The CDR3 bases are TGTGCCAGCAGCTTAGACCGGGGCACTGAAGCTTTCTTT.

The CDR3 bases are TGTGCCAGCAGCGACTCCGGACAGCGCATCTACAATGAGCAGTTCTTC. Amino acids: CASSDSGQRIYNEQFF. This chain uses TRBV6-2 or TRBV6-3 with TRBJ2-1; D is possibly TRBD1 (6 bases). The CDR3 is 16 residues long. Trimming took 6 bases from V and 3 from J, leaving 18 bases between them. Germline values: CDR1 MNHEY, CDR2 SVGEGT.

The V call is TRBV10-3, the J call TRBJ1-1; TRBD1 matches at 7 bases. After removal of 10 bases from V and 7 bases from J, the junction contained 9 bases not matched to a gene. CDR1 ENHRY and CDR2 SYGVKD come from the germline V gene. This CDR3 has 12 amino acids. This CDR3 is CATSSRGDEAFF. CDR3 DNA: TGTGCCACATCTAGCAGGGGGGATGAAGCTTTCTTT.

The gene calls are TRBV27 and TRBJ1-1; 7 nucleotides align to TRBD1. The CDR3 has 16 residues. Germline lookup yields CDR1 MNHEY and CDR2 SMNVEV (reference sequence). The trim removed 4 bases at V and 1 base at J, leaving 9 bases unmatched. The CDR3 here is CASSSPAGQPNTEAFF. The CDR3 DNA reads as TGTGCCAGCAGTTCCCCGGCGGGACAGCCGAACACTGAAGCTTTCTTT.

V gene TRBV11-3 combines with J gene TRBJ2-2; 7 bases match TRBD1. Looked up from germline, CDR1 is SGHNT and CDR2 is YENEEA. The CDR3 contains 16 residues. With V trimmed by 1 base and J by 7 bases, 9 bases remained unmatched. Here the CDR3 reads CASSLGTRGYHGELFF. In nucleotides, the CDR3 is TGTGCCAGCAGCTTAGGGACCAGGGGGTATCACGGGGAGCTGTTTTTT.

This clone was observed once. This sequence joins TRBV20-1 and TRBJ2-1; D might be TRBD2 (5 bases). Germline V gene data show CDR1 as DFQATT and CDR2 as SNEGSKA (reference sequence). This CDR3 comprises 14 residues. The V gene lost 3 bases and the J gene lost 7 bases, with 16 bases spanning the gap. The CDR3 sequence: CSASGDREINEQFF. In nucleotides, the CDR3 is TGCAGTGCTAGTGGGGATAGGGAGATAAATGAGCAGTTCTTC.

The V call is TRBV6-2 or TRBV6-3, the J call TRBJ1-5, with 7 nucleotides matching TRBD1. Germline V gene data show CDR1 as MNHEY and CDR2 as SVGEGT. Germline trimming cut 2 bases from V and 2 bases from J; bases unmatched to any gene: 6. This CDR3 region has 16 residues. Here the CDR3 reads CASSYGGTVGNQPQHF. CDR3 sequence (DNA): TGTGCCAGCAGTTACGGAGGGACAGTGGGCAATCAGCCCCAGCATTTT.